Shown below are 19 T cell receptor beta chains from a single sample sequenced in a study of response to subunit inactivated influenza vaccine. TCRdb recomputed calls from the RT-PCR reads with MiXCR, one row per CDR3 protein. Among 500,000 to 550,000 distinct CDR3 sequences listed, roughly 8.2% were seen once. The sample in question was PBMCs from blood, obtained less than 30 months after vaccination. The receptors derive from a man aged 50 to 69 who received an inactivated influenza vaccine.

This clonotype has only a few counts. The junction departs from the called germline gene at one end, perhaps through a read error. The J gene is TRBJ2-5, the V gene TRBV6-2 or TRBV6-3; unclear D gene. CDR1 is MNHEY, CDR2 SVGEGT, per germline. The CDR3 totals 11 residues. CDR3 sequence: CASSYRQVTRF. CDR3 DNA: TGTGCCAGCAGTTACAGGCAGGTGACTCGGTTC.

This clonotype was seen more than once but under ten times. This chain joins TRBV12-3 or TRBV12-4 and TRBJ1-1, with D tentatively TRBD1 (5 bases). The CDR3 is 16 residues long. V was trimmed by 7 bases and J by 3 bases, leaving 21 bases between them. CDR3 DNA sequence: TGTGCCAGCACCCCAAGGGGAGGCCGGAGCTACACTGAAGCTTTCTTT. Residues: CASTPRGGRSYTEAFF.

The sample holds many counts of this clonotype. This chain connects TRBV5-1 to TRBJ1-2; 7 nucleotides match TRBD1. The junction had 19 bases not matched to a gene; V was cut back by 4 bases and J by 4 bases. Germline loops: CDR1 SGHRS, CDR2 YFSETQ. The CDR3 has 18 residues. The CDR3 spells CASSPRGGQTRDGYGYTF. The CDR3 nucleotides read TGCGCCAGCAGCCCCCGAGGGGGACAGACCAGAGATGGCTATGGCTACACCTTC.

This clonotype was counted only a few times. The CDR3 nucleotides are TGTGCCAGCAGCCAAGATACTCGCACAGGGCGGGGTAATGAAAAACTGTTTTTT. It specifies CASSQDTRTGRGNEKLFF. The chain carries TRBV3-1 and TRBJ1-4; a weak D match, TRBD1 (6 bases). Germline V lookup: CDR1 LGHDT, CDR2 YNNKEL (reference sequence). V was trimmed by 0 bases and J by 4 bases, leaving 18 bases between them. CDR3 size: 18 residues.

The table lists this clonotype with many counts. One junction end does not reproduce the germline sequence, and a read error may be involved. CDR3 coding DNA: TGTGCCAGCAGTTTGTCAGGGACCTACGAGCAGTACTTC. Protein: CASSLSGTYEQYF. The rearrangement links TRBV5-1 to TRBJ2-7; possible D gene TRBD1, 5 bases. CDR3 length: 13 residues. Germline CDR1 SGHRS, CDR2 YFSETQ.

The chain has TRBV20-1 and TRBJ2-3; D is perhaps TRBD2 (6 bases). V was pared by 0 bases and J by 8 bases, with 15 bases between. Germline V gene lookup returns CDR1 DFQATT and CDR2 SNEGSKA (reference sequence). The CDR3 is made up of 14 amino acids. The CDR3 bases are TGCAGTGCTAGAGACTGGCGGGGTGAGGTTACGCAGTATTTT. Translated: CSARDWRGEVTQYF.

This chain connects TRBV28 to TRBJ2-5, with D maybe TRBD1 (6 bases). CDR3 length: 15 residues. Per the germline V gene, CDR1 is MDHEN and CDR2 is SYDVKM. The V and J ends lost 5 bases and 1 base respectively, with 14 bases between them. The CDR3 spells CASSPSQGSQETQYF. The CDR3 DNA is TGTGCCAGCAGTCCCTCTCAGGGGTCCCAAGAGACCCAGTACTTC. Combining the CDR3 with reference TRBV28 and TRBJ2-5 gives the whole variable domain DVKVTQSSRYLVKRTGEKVFLECVQDMDHENMFWYRQDPGLGLRLIYFSYDVKMKEKGDIPEGYSVSREKKERFSLILESASTNQTSMYLCASSPSQGSQETQYFGPGTRLLVL.

The chain uses TRBV20-1 and TRBJ2-6; D not certain. This CDR3 spans 14 amino acids. V lost 1 base and J 0 bases, leaving 4 bases between the germline ends. Germline V gives CDR1 DFQATT, CDR2 SNEGSKA (reference sequence). This CDR3 reads CSARVDSGANVLTF. DNA for the CDR3: TGCAGTGCTAGAGTGGACTCTGGGGCCAACGTCCTGACTTTC.

The chain is built from TRBV2 and TRBJ2-5, with 7 bases lining up with TRBD1. V dropped 3 bases and J dropped 1; count of bases not matched to a gene: 5. CDR3 length: 15 residues. Germline values: CDR1 SNHLY, CDR2 FYNNEI. CDR3 amino acids: CASSDLDRIQETQYF. CDR3 nucleotide sequence: TGTGCCAGCAGTGATCTGGACAGGATCCAAGAGACCCAGTACTTC.

Concerning this clonotype itself: A much larger clone lies one base from this, so it may be a read error. The missing conserved phenylalanine or tryptophan at the end of this CDR3 makes a read error likely. V is TRBV7-9 and J is TRBJ2-1; D remains unclear. The CDR3 extends over 12 amino acids. From germline, CDR1 is SEHNR and CDR2 FQNEAQ (reference sequence). V lost 1 base to trimming and J lost 5 bases, with 3 bases between them. This CDR3 reads CASSLDDNEQFV. CDR3 DNA sequence: TGTGCCAGCAGCTTAGACGACAATGAGCAGTTCGTC.

This clonotype was seen more than once but under ten times. The chain employs TRBV30 and TRBJ2-1; TRBD2 matches at 12 bases. Germline assignment: CDR1 GTSNPN and CDR2 SVGIG (reference sequence). V lost 0 bases to trimming and J lost 9 bases; unmatched junction nucleotides: 6. The CDR3 covers 15 residues. The CDR3 here is CAWSVRTSGRIEQFF. CDR3 DNA sequence: TGTGCCTGGAGTGTACGCACTAGCGGGAGGATTGAGCAGTTCTTC.

This clonotype was counted between two and nine times. This chain links TRBV4-2 with TRBJ2-2; D may be TRBD1 or TRBD2 (5 bases each). The CDR3 length is 16 residues. Trimming stripped 0 bases from V and 7 bases from J, with 15 bases between. Germline V gene data show CDR1 as LGHNA and CDR2 as YNFKEQ. The CDR3 bases are TGTGCCAGCAGCCAAGATACGGGAAGAGGGGACGGGGAGCTGTTTTTT. This codes for CASSQDTGRGDGELFF.

This clonotype came up many times. The chain links TRBV9 to TRBJ2-1; 7 bases are shared with TRBD2. The CDR3 sequence is 14 residues long. The germline V gene has CDR1 SGDLS and CDR2 YYNGEE. V shed 5 bases and J 3 bases; nucleotides not matched to a gene: 5. Written as DNA, the CDR3 is TGTGCCAGCAGTCTGACTAGCAGCTACAATGAGCAGTTCTTC. Its translation: CASSLTSSYNEQFF.

Ten or more counts support this clonotype. The genes are TRBV20-1 and TRBJ2-7; 11 bases line up with TRBD2. Germline V lookup: CDR1 DFQATT, CDR2 SNEGSKA (reference sequence). The CDR3 covers 15 residues. V lost 0 bases to trimming and J lost 2 bases; unmatched junction nucleotides: 3. The CDR3 reads CSARDRLAGPYEQYF. DNA of the CDR3: TGCAGTGCTAGAGATCGACTAGCGGGGCCCTACGAGCAGTACTTC.

The sample holds a few counts of this clonotype. This chain links TRBV4-2 with TRBJ2-5; D is undetermined. Germline CDR1 reads LGHNA; CDR2 reads YNFKEQ. The germline V and J ends were trimmed by 3 bases and 3 bases, with 14 bases remaining between them. The CDR3 has 15 residues. In DNA, the CDR3 is TGTGCCAGCAGCCAGTCAGGAGCAGGCGAAGAGACCCAGTACTTC. Protein: CASSQSGAGEETQYF.

This clonotype was counted only a few times. The genes are TRBV2 and TRBJ2-3, with 10 bases that match TRBD2. V dropped 7 bases and J dropped 1; count of bases not matched to a gene: 5. The CDR3 covers 15 residues. Germline V gene lookup returns CDR1 SNHLY and CDR2 FYNNEI. CDR3 DNA sequence: TGTGCCAGCACCGCCGGGACTAGCGGCACAGATACGCAGTATTTT. Amino acid sequence: CASTAGTSGTDTQYF.

This clonotype was counted only a few times. The V and J genes are TRBV6-2 or TRBV6-3 and TRBJ2-1; D gene unclear. The CDR3 consists of 14 residues. The germline CDR1 and CDR2 sequences are MNHEY and SVGEGT. V was cut by 2 bases and J by 8 bases, with 13 bases left in between. Here the CDR3 reads CASSYPAVGDEQFF. For the CDR3, the DNA is TGTGCCAGCAGTTACCCCGCGGTTGGTGATGAGCAGTTCTTC.

This clonotype was seen only a few times. J is TRBJ1-3 and V is TRBV6-1; D is possibly TRBD1 (5 bases). The CDR3 spans 15 residues. V lost 6 bases and J 1 base, leaving 13 bases between the germline ends. Germline V gene lookup returns CDR1 MNHNS and CDR2 SASEGT. The CDR3 DNA is TGTGCCAGCAGACTGGACACCTTATCTGGAAACACCATATATTTT. Protein sequence: CASRLDTLSGNTIYF.

This clonotype came up a few times. The gene calls are TRBV6-1 and TRBJ2-7, with D possibly matching TRBD1 (6 bases). The germline V and J ends were trimmed by 2 bases and 8 bases, with 13 bases remaining between them. CDR3 length: 13 amino acids. Germline V gene sequence: CDR1 MNHNS, CDR2 SASEGT. CDR3 DNA sequence: TGTGCCAGCAGTGAAAGGGACACTTCGAAGCAGTACTTC. This codes for CASSERDTSKQYF.